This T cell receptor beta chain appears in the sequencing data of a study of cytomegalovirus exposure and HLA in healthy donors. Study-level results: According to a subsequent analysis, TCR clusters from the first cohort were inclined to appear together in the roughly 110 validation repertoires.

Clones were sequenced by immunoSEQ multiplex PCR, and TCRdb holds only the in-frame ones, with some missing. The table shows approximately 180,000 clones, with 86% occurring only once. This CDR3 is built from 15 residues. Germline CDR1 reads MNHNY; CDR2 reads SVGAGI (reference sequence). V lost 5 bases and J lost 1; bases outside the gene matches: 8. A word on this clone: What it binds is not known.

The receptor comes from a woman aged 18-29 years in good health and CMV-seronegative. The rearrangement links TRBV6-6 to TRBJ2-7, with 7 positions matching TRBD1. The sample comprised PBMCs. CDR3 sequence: CASSKQGTPSYEQYF. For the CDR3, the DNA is TGTGCCAGCAGTAAACAGGGGACACCTTCCTACGAGCAGTACTTC.